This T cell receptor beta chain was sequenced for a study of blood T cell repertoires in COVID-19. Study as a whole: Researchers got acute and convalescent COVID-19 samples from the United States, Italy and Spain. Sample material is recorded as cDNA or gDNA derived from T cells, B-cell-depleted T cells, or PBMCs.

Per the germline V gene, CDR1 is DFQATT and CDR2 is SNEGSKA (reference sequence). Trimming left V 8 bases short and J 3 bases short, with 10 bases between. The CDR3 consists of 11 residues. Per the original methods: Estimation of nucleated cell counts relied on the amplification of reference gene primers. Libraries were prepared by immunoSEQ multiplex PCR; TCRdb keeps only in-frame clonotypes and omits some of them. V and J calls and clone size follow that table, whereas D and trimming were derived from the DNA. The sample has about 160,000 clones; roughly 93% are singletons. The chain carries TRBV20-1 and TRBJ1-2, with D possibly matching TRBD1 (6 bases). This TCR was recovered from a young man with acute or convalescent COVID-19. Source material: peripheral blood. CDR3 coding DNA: TGCAGTCAGTCAGGGGACTATGGCTACACCTTC. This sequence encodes CSQSGDYGYTF.